This T cell receptor beta chain was identified in a study of T cell responses to AZD1222 COVID-19 vaccine. For the study at large: It was second doses at about 4 or about 12 weeks that were pooled.

About this clone: Antigen: not known.

Profiled with immunoSEQ multiplex PCR; TCRdb holds only in-frame clones, not every one. Here the sample spans around 72,000 clones, roughly four fifths being singletons. The V and J ends lost 5 bases and 4 bases, in that order; junction bases with no gene match: 8. This CDR3 is built from 15 residues. Per germline, CDR1 MDHEN and CDR2 SYDVKM. General observations from the study: None of the repertoires were sampled until the peak T cell response had passed.

The sequence was obtained from an adult in good health. The source was peripheral blood, collected on day 0 of AZD1222 vaccination. The chain recombines TRBV28 with TRBJ2-7, with 10 positions matching TRBD1. This CDR3 is CASSGSGQGSYEQYF. The CDR3 DNA is TGTGCCAGCAGTGGCTCGGGACAGGGGTCATACGAGCAGTACTTC.